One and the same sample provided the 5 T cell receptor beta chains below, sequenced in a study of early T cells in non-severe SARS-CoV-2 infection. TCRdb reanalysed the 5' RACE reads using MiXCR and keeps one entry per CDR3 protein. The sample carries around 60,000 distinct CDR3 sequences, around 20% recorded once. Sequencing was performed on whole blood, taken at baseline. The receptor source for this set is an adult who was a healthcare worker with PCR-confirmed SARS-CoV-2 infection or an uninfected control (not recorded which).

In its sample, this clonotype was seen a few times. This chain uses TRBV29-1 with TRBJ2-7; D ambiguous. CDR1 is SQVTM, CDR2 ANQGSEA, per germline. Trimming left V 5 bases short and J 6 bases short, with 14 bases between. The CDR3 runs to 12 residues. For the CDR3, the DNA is TGCAGCGTTTCTTTGGGTCCGGCCGAGCAGTACTTC. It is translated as CSVSLGPAEQYF.

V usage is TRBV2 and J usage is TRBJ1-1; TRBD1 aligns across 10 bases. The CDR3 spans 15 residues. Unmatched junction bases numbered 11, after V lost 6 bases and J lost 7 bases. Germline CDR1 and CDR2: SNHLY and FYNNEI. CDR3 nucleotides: TGTGCCAGCAGCGCTGACAGGGGGCTCGTAAGTGAAGCTTTCTTT. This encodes CASSADRGLVSEAFF.

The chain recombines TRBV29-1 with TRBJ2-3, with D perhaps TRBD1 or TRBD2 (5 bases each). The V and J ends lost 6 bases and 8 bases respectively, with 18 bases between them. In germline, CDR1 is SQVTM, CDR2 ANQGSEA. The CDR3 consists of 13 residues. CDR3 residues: CSVTEMGPITQYF. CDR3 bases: TGCAGCGTAACAGAAATGGGACCAATTACGCAGTATTTT.

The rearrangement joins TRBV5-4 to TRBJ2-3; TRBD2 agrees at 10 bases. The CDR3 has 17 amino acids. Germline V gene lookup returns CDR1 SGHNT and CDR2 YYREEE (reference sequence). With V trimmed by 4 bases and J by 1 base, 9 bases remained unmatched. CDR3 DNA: TGTGCCAGCAGCAGCTTAGCGGGGGGCCGGGGCACAGATACGCAGTATTTT. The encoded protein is CASSSLAGGRGTDTQYF.

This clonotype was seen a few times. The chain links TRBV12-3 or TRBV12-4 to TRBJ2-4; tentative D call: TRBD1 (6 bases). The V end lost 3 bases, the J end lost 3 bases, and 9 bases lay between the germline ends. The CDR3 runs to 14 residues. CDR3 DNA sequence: TGTGCCAGCAGTTTGCGAGGGGGCAAAAACATTCAGTACTTC. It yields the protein CASSLRGGKNIQYF.